A selection of T cell receptor beta chains follows, all from one sample in a study of blood T cell repertoires in COVID-19. TCRdb's table, derived via immunoSEQ multiplex PCR, lists solely in-frame clones and lacks some. The sample carries about 57,000 clones, around 90% recorded once. The sample taken for sequencing was peripheral blood. The origin of the receptors is a man aged 55 to 70 with acute or convalescent COVID-19. The CDR3 runs from the conserved cysteine through the conserved F or W. D genes are given only for firm matches. Not every row has a clone size; where given, it reads once, few, many or a size class.

d_call clone_size j_call v_call cdr3_nt cdr3_aa
TRBD2 NA TRBJ2-3 TRBV7-6 TGTGCCAGCAGCCTAACTAGCGGAAGCACAGATACGCAGTATTTT CASSLTSGSTDTQYF
NA NA TRBJ2-7 TRBV7-3 TGTGCCAGCAGCCCGGGACACTCGAGCTCCTACGAGCAGTACTTC CASSPGHSSSYEQYF
TRBD1 NA TRBJ1-1 TRBV19 TGTGCCAGTACCCCGACAGGGTGGGACACTGAAGCTTTCTTT CASTPTGWDTEAFF
NA once TRBJ2-7 TRBV9 TGTGCCAGCAGCGTAGCGGGACAATCCTCTTCGGGCGAGCAGTACTTC CASSVAGQSSSGEQYF
TRBD1 NA TRBJ1-4 TRBV7-2 TGTGCCAGCAGCCCACAGGGGGCGGATGAAAAACTGTTTTTT CASSPQGADEKLFF
NA once TRBJ1-5 TRBV2 TGTGCCAGCAGTGAGGGGGGACAGCCCCAGCATTTT CASSEGGQPQHF
NA NA TRBJ1-6 TRBV7-3 TGTGCCAGCAGCACCCAGGGGACGGGCTCACCCCTCCACTTT CASSTQGTGSPLHF
TRBD2 once TRBJ2-7 TRBV11-3 TGTGCCAGCAGCTTAGACGCCCCCCCGGGACTAGCGGGGTGGGGCTCCTACGAGCAGTACTTC CASSLDAPPGLAGWGSYEQYF
NA NA TRBJ1-5 TRBV7-2 TGTGCCAGCAGCTTGGAGGGTTCTAGCAATCAGCCCCAGCATTTT CASSLEGSSNQPQHF
NA NA TRBJ2-2 TRBV19 TGTGCCAGTAGTTCAAACGTAGCTTCTCACACCGGGGAGCTGTTTTTT CASSSNVASHTGELFF
NA few TRBJ1-2 TRBV5-1 TGCGCCAGCAGCTTGAACAGGGCCTATGGCTACACCTTC CASSLNRAYGYTF
NA NA TRBJ2-1 TRBV5-6 TGTGCCAGCAGTTTCGGGGTGGCCAGCTCCTACAATGAGCAGTTCTTC CASSFGVASSYNEQFF
TRBD1 NA TRBJ2-6 TRBV5-8 TGTGCCAGCAGGGGCGGGACAGGGTACTCTGGGGCCAACGTCCTGACTTTC CASRGGTGYSGANVLTF
NA NA TRBJ2-7 TRBV30 TGTGCCTGGAGTGTAGCCAGGGCCTACGAGCAGTACTTC CAWSVARAYEQYF
NA NA TRBJ1-5 TRBV19 TGTGCCAGTCAGTTCAGCGGGGCCGGGGTTAGCAATCAGCCCCAGCATTTT CASQFSGAGVSNQPQHF
NA NA TRBJ1-3 TRBV5-6 TGTGCCAGCAGCTTGTTAGAGGCCGGAAACACCATATATTTT CASSLLEAGNTIYF
NA NA TRBJ1-1 TRBV5-8 TGTGCCAGCAGGTTGCGGGGTGGCACTGAAGCTTTCTTT CASRLRGGTEAFF
NA NA TRBJ2-1 TRBV7-2 TGTGCCAGCAGCTTAGGCCCAGGGCAGTTCTTC CASSLGPGQFF
NA NA TRBJ1-5 TRBV24-1 TGTGCCACCAGTGACCACCGACAGAATAGCAATCAGCCCCAGCATTTT CATSDHRQNSNQPQHF
TRBD2 NA TRBJ2-1 TRBV6-2/TRBV6-3 TGTGCCAGCAGTTACTCGGAGCGGGAGACATGGGGCAATGAGCAGTTCTTC CASSYSERETWGNEQFF
TRBD1 once TRBJ1-2 TRBV19 TGTGCCAGTACCGGTGAGGGGGCCGTCAACTATGGCTACACCTTC CASTGEGAVNYGYTF
TRBD1 NA TRBJ1-1 TRBV5-4 TGTGCCAGCACCCTCGGGGGGGGACAGGGGGCGAGCACTGAAGCTTTCTTT CASTLGGGQGASTEAFF
NA NA TRBJ2-5 TRBV27 TGTGCCAGCAGTTTACGACAGTACCAAGAGACCCAGTACTTC CASSLRQYQETQYF
NA NA TRBJ1-1 TRBV5-6 TGTGCCAGCAGCTTGGGGGGCTTGGAAGCTTTCTTT CASSLGGLEAFF
NA NA TRBJ1-5 TRBV5-1 TGCGCCAGCAGTCTTGGCGGGGACGGTCAGCCCCAGCATTTT CASSLGGDGQPQHF
TRBD2 once TRBJ2-2 TRBV6-5 TGTGCCAGCGGCGGACTAGCGGAAAAGGCCGGGGAGCTGTTTTTT CASGGLAEKAGELFF
NA once TRBJ2-7 TRBV5-8 TGTGCCAGCAGGTTGAGAGGGAGCTCCTACGAGCAGTACTTC CASRLRGSSYEQYF
TRBD2 NA TRBJ2-7 TRBV27 TGTGCCAGCAGTCCGCTAGCGGGAGGGGCCTACGAGCAGTACTTC CASSPLAGGAYEQYF